This T cell receptor (beta chain) was identified during a study of blood T cell repertoires in COVID-19. Study overall: The United States, Italy and Spain provided the acute and convalescent COVID-19 samples. PBMCs, B-cell-depleted T cells, or T cells provided the cDNA or gDNA that made up the material.

As handled by the study authors: Reference gene primers were amplified, and this amplification served to estimate nucleated cell counts. TCRdb's table, derived via immunoSEQ multiplex PCR, lists solely in-frame clones and lacks some. The V and J calls and clone size come from that table; D and trimming were worked out from the DNA. The sample includes about 55,000 clones, about 87% of them seen just once. The CDR3 sequence is 17 residues long. CDR1 and CDR2 from the germline V gene are LNHNV and YYDKDF (reference sequence). The V gene end was trimmed by 0 bases and the J gene end by 2 bases; junction bases not matched to a gene: 7.

The TCR sequence derives from a man aged 60 to 75 with acute or convalescent COVID-19. Material: peripheral blood. V usage is TRBV15 and J usage is TRBJ2-1; 7 nucleotides match TRBD2. The CDR3 DNA follows: TGTGCCACCAGCAGAGATAGGAGGCGGGAGCCCTACAATGAGCAGTTCTTC. Translated, it gives CATSRDRRREPYNEQFF. The complete variable domain, with remaining parts taken from reference TRBV15 and TRBJ2-1, reads DAMVIQNPRYQVTQFGKPVTLSCSQTLNHNVMYWYQQKSSQAPKLLFHYYDKDFNNEADTPDNFQSRRPNTSFCFLDIRSPGLGDTAMYLCATSRDRRREPYNEQFFGPGTRLTVL.